The rows below give T cell receptor beta chains drawn from one sample of a study of T cells in Graves' hyperthyroidism and ophthalmopathy. MiXCR was run by TCRdb on the multiplex PCR reads, yielding one entry per CDR3 protein. The data show about 640,000 distinct CDR3 sequences, just under 45% seen once. Material for sequencing was peripheral blood or thyroid tissue (not recorded which). The source of these receptors is an adult man with Graves' disease, either hyperthyroidism or ophthalmopathy (not recorded which). Both conserved end residues are part of each CDR3. D genes are given only for firm matches. Not every row has a clone size; where given, it reads once, few, many or a size class.

j_call v_call d_call clone_size cdr3_aa cdr3_nt
TRBJ2-7 TRBV12-3/TRBV12-4 TRBD1 few CASSPTDRDREF TGTGCCAGCAGTCCCACGGACCGGGACAGGGAGTTC
TRBJ1-6 TRBV2 - - CASKETYNSPLHF TGTGCCAGCAAGGAAACCTATAATTCACCCCTCCACTTT
TRBJ2-2 TRBV7-9 - - CASSLSPGRNTGELFF TGTGCCAGCAGCTTATCCCCAGGGCGGAACACCGGGGAGCTGTTTTTT
TRBJ2-2 TRBV15 TRBD2 many CATSGIRQGATSGDTGELFF TGTGCCACCAGCGGAATACGTCAAGGGGCGACTAGCGGAGACACCGGGGAGCTGTTTTTT
TRBJ1-1 TRBV24-1 - - CATTSGQGSTEAFF TGTGCCACCACTTCCGGGCAGGGGTCCACTGAAGCTTTCTTT
TRBJ2-7 TRBV7-9 - many CASSLVPTGEDEQYF TGTGCCAGCAGCTTAGTGCCAACAGGGGAGGACGAGCAGTACTTC
TRBJ2-6 TRBV2 TRBD1 many CASRETGVGANVLTF TGTGCCAGCAGGGAGACAGGGGTCGGGGCCAACGTCCTGACTTTC
TRBJ1-6 TRBV20-1 - - CSARDHGGGGNSPLHF TGCAGTGCTAGAGATCACGGAGGGGGAGGGAATTCACCCCTCCACTTT
TRBJ2-2 TRBV7-3 - - CASTGDRELFF TGTGCCAGCACCGGGGACAGGGAGCTGTTTTTT
TRBJ1-5 TRBV25-1 - - CASSRSRSSNQPQHF TGTGCCAGCAGCCGATCCCGGTCCAGCAATCAGCCCCAGCATTTT
TRBJ2-7 TRBV9 TRBD2 - CASSETSGSNYEQYF TGTGCCAGCAGCGAAACTAGCGGGAGTAATTACGAGCAGTACTTC
TRBJ2-5 TRBV7-9 - once CASSLQGTERETQYF TGTGCCAGCAGCTTACAGGGGACGGAGAGGGAGACCCAGTACTTC
TRBJ2-7 TRBV29-1 - many CSVERGGPSYEQYF TGCAGCGTTGAGAGGGGGGGGCCGTCCTACGAGCAGTACTTC
TRBJ1-2 TRBV24-1 - many CATSAGSYGYTF TGTGCCACCAGTGCCGGATCCTATGGCTACACCTTC
TRBJ1-6 TRBV10-1 - - CATLTKSGGPYNSPLHF TGCGCCACTTTAACAAAAAGCGGGGGCCCCTATAATTCACCCCTCCACTTT
TRBJ1-4 TRBV15 - - CATSRDRGTGGTLTNEKLFF TGTGCCACCAGCAGAGATAGAGGGACTGGGGGAACGTTGACTAATGAAAAACTGTTTTTT
TRBJ1-1 TRBV12-3/TRBV12-4 TRBD1 - CASSYSIRDSEAFF TGTGCCAGCAGTTACTCGATCCGGGACAGTGAAGCTTTCTTT
TRBJ1-6 TRBV14 - many CASSQDGQFNSPLHF TGTGCCAGCAGCCAAGACGGTCAGTTTAATTCACCCCTCCACTTT
TRBJ2-7 TRBV29-1 TRBD2 few CSVLRTSGSPRYEQYF TGCAGCGTTTTAAGGACTAGCGGGAGCCCCCGATACGAGCAGTACTTC
TRBJ1-5 TRBV7-2 TRBD1 - CASSPGQGAGQPQHF TGTGCCAGCAGCCCGGGACAGGGGGCCGGGCAGCCCCAGCATTTT
TRBJ1-2 TRBV2 TRBD1 many CASSVGDREYGYTF TGTGCCAGCAGTGTCGGGGACAGGGAGTATGGCTACACCTTC
TRBJ2-7 TRBV7-9 TRBD1 - CASSPTGQGFDEQYF TGTGCCAGCAGCCCGACGGGACAGGGTTTCGACGAGCAGTACTTC
TRBJ1-6 TRBV5-1 TRBD1 - CASSLEGQGQRSPLHF TGCGCCAGCAGCCTCGAGGGACAGGGTCAACGTTCACCCCTCCACTTT
TRBJ1-5 TRBV24-1 TRBD1 once CAHRPNNRTGSQPQHF TGTGCTCACCGGCCAAATAACCGGACAGGGAGTCAGCCCCAGCATTTT